This T cell receptor beta chain was captured by sequencing in a study of tissue T cells after allogeneic stem cell transplantation. Whole-study findings and limits: Sampling depth was limited, and the cohort was small and clinically varied. Anatomically similar tissues had similar TCR repertoires within each patient. Across patients, clones rarely overlapped, yet motif clusters were shared tissue-specifically.

Regarding time point: mouse harvest day 7 after allogeneic transplant. Tail vein injection delivered 10^7 T-cell-depleted bone marrow cells and 10^6 splenic CD5+ T cells. Mice had MHC-mismatched B6 into BALB/c GVHD, sampled day 7 or 14. Produced via immunoSEQ multiplex PCR; TCRdb's table is partial and in-frame only. The sample has about 8,300 clones, approximately 48% seen once; the top ten hold about 6.6%. Germline trimming cut 1 base from V and 6 bases from J; bases unmatched to any gene: 7. This CDR3 has 15 amino acids. From germline, CDR1 is SNHLY and CDR2 FYNGKV (reference sequence). Points on this clone: Its matching antigen is unknown. The gene symbols are mouse symbols. The read ends 1 residue early relative to the CDR3; the germline J gene fills the gap.

The source of this sequence is a female BALB/c mouse given C57BL/6 T cells with graft-versus-host disease after an allogeneic hematopoietic cell transplant. The sequenced sample was gut tissue. The chain joins TRBV3 to TRBJ2-7; 9 nucleotides line up with TRBD2. The chain's CDR3 is CASSLGWGGTSEQYF. CDR3 DNA, as far as it was read: TGTGCCAGCAGCTTAGGCTGGGGGGGTACGAGTGAACAGTAC.